The following is a T cell receptor (beta chain) sequence with its context. The primer mix had 60 Vbeta and 13 Jbeta primers. Sequencing was performed with immunoSEQ multiplex PCR; in TCRdb, only in-frame clones are kept and a portion is missing. This table holds 150,000 to 200,000 clones, 71% found once. This sample was included in a study of cytomegalovirus exposure and HLA in healthy donors. Germline V gene sequence: CDR1 MNHEY, CDR2 SVGAGI. The V end was cut by 0 bases, the J end by 5 bases, with 8 bases between. The CDR3 covers 13 residues. The chain carries TRBV6-5 and TRBJ2-7; the D is unclear. The source is a woman in her thirties in good health and CMV-seronegative. Sequenced material: PBMCs. CDR3: CASSYSRSDEQYF. CDR3 coding DNA: TGTGCCAGCAGTTACTCGCGCAGCGACGAGCAGTACTTC.